The present entry profiles one T cell receptor (beta chain) with its context. The target antigen is unknown. TCRdb keeps only in-frame clones here, not all; method: immunoSEQ multiplex PCR. The sample holds roughly 1,800 clones, 75% to 95% seen once. V lost 6 bases to trimming and J lost 6 bases, with 15 bases between them. The CDR3 covers 14 residues. Germline lookup yields CDR1 SGHAT and CDR2 FQDESV (reference sequence). These data originate in a study of T cells and Merkel cell carcinoma outcomes. Points from the study as a whole: In Merkel cell carcinoma, repertoire and T-cell density reportedly predicted outcomes.

Sequencing used tumor tissue from Merkel cell carcinoma. The gene calls are TRBV11-1 and TRBJ2-1, with no clear D. The receptor was derived from a human donor with Merkel cell carcinoma. Here the CDR3 reads CASRALGPPNEQFF. CDR3 DNA: TGTGCCAGCAGAGCCCTAGGGCCCCCCAATGAGCAGTTCTTC.